A few counts support the clone carrying this TCR beta chain. This sample is part of a study of blood T cell repertoires in COVID-19. Study-level information: Italy, Spain and the United States were the sources of the convalescent and acute COVID-19 samples. Sources were T cells, B-cell-depleted T cells, or PBMCs; the material itself was cDNA or gDNA.

The CDR3 is 16 amino acids. The ends lost 4 bases at V and 6 bases at J; junction bases unmatched: 15. Per germline, CDR1 SGHKS and CDR2 YYEKEE (reference sequence). The protocol was immunoSEQ multiplex PCR, while the TCRdb copy is restricted to in-frame clones and leaves out a portion. The table lists roughly 120,000 clones, around 79% of them singletons. This receptor was taken from a woman of 80 years or more with active or convalescent COVID-19. Material: peripheral blood. The rearrangement links TRBV5-5 to TRBJ1-2; the match to TRBD1 covers 7 bases. CDR3 in DNA: TGTGCCAGCAGCCCCACCGGGGGTAGGGGGCGAAATGGCTACACCTTC. Translating gives CASSPTGGRGRNGYTF.